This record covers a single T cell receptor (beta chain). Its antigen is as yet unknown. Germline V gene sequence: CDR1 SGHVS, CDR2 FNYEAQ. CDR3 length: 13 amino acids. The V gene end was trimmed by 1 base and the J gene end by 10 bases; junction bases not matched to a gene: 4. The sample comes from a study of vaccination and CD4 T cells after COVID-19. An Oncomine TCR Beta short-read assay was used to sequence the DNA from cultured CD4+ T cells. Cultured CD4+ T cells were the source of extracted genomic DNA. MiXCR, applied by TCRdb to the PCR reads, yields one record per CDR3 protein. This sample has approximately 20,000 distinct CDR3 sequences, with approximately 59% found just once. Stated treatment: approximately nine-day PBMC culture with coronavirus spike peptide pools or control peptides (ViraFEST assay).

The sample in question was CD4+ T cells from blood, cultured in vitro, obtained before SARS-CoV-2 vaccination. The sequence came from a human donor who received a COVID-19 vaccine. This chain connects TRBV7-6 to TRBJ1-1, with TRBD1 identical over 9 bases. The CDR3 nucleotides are TGTGCCAGCAGCTTAGGGGGACAGGGCCGAGCTTTCTTT. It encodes CASSLGGQGRAFF.